The 3 T cell receptor beta chains reported below all come from one sample, sequenced in a study of blood T cells in healthy people across ages. A sample-barcoded 5' primer and a J-beta primer mix were used in a second PCR of roughly 7 to 11 cycles. TCRdb re-analysed the 5' RACE reads in MiXCR, keeping a single row per CDR3 protein. In the table there are about 1.8 million distinct CDR3 sequences, roughly 50% of which are singletons. Sequenced material: blood. Every receptor here comes from a middle-aged woman in good health.

This clonotype was seen more than once but under ten times. This chain connects TRBV12-3 or TRBV12-4 to TRBJ2-5; 7 bases fit TRBD1. The CDR3 is 15 residues long. With V trimmed by 5 bases and J by 2 bases, 8 bases remained unmatched. In nucleotides, the CDR3 is TGTGCCAGCAGTCCCACAGGGGCCATTCAAGAGACCCAGTACTTC. Amino acid sequence: CASSPTGAIQETQYF.

The V and J genes are TRBV6-6 and TRBJ2-3; 11 bases line up with TRBD2. J was trimmed by 1 base and V by 6 bases; bases with no gene match: 6. The CDR3 length is 16 residues. Germline CDR1 reads MNHNY; CDR2 reads SVGAGI (reference sequence). The CDR3 loop is CASSLKTSGGTDTQYF. The DNA for the CDR3 is TGTGCCAGCAGCCTAAAGACTAGCGGGGGCACAGATACGCAGTATTTT.

This clonotype was observed once. The V call is TRBV12-3 or TRBV12-4, the J call TRBJ2-3, with a weak D call TRBD1 (6 bases). CDR3 length equals 12 residues. V was trimmed by 6 bases and J by 6 bases, leaving 10 bases between them. The CDR3 DNA reads TGTGCCAGCAGAATAACAGGGGATACGCAGTATTTT. Amino acid sequence: CASRITGDTQYF.